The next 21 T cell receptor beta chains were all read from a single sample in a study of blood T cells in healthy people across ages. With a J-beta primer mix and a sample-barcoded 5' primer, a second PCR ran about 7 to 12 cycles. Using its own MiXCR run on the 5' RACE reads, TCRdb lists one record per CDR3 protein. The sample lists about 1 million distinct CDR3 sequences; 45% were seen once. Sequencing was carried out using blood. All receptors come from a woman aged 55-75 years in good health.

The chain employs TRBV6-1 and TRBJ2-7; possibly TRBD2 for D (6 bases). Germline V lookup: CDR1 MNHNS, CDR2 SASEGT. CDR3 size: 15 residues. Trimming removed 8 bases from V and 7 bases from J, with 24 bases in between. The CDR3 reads CASSDLAPPRREQYF. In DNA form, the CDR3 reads TGTGCCAGCTCCGACCTAGCGCCTCCGCGGCGGGAGCAGTACTTC.

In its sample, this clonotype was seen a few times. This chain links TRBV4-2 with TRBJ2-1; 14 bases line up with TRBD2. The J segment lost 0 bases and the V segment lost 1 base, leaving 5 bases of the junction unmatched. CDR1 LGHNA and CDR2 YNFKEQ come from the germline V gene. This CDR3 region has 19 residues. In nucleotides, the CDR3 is TGTGCCAGCAGCCAAGTAGGAGGGACTAGCGGGAGCTCCTACAATGAGCAGTTCTTC. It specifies CASSQVGGTSGSSYNEQFF.

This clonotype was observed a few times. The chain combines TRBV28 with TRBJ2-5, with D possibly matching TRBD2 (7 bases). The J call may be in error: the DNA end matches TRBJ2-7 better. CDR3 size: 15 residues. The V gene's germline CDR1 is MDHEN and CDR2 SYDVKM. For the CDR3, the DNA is TGTGCCAGCAGTTCCCTAGGGGGAGGGTCCTACGAGCAGTACTTC. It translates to CASSSLGGGSYEQYF.

The CDR3 DNA reads TGTGCCAGCAGCCCGCTGGCAGTCAACTCGAACACTGAAGCTTTCTTT. Its translation: CASSPLAVNSNTEAFF. The rearrangement uses TRBV28 and TRBJ1-1, with D unclear. V was cut by 6 bases and J by 1 base, with 18 bases left in between. Looked up from germline, CDR1 is MDHEN and CDR2 is SYDVKM. The CDR3 is 16 residues long.

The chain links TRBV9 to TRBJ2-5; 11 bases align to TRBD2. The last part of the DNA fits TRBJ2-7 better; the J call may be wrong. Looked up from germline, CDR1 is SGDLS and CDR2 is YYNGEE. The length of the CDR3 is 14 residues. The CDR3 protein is CASSVSGRGYEQYF. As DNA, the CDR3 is TGTGCCAGCAGCGTTAGCGGGAGGGGGTACGAGCAGTACTTC.

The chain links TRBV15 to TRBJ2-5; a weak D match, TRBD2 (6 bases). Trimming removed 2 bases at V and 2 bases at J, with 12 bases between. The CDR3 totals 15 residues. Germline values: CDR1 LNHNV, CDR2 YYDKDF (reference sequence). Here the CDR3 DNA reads TGTGCCACCAGCAGACTGAAGCGGGTACAAGAGACCCAGTACTTC. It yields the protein CATSRLKRVQETQYF.

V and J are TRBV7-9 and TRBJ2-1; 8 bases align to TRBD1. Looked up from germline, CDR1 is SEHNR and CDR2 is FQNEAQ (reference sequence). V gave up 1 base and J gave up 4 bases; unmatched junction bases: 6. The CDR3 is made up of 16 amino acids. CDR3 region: CASSLESRGRYNEQFF. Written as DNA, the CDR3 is TGTGCCAGCAGCTTAGAATCCAGGGGGCGATACAATGAGCAGTTCTTC.

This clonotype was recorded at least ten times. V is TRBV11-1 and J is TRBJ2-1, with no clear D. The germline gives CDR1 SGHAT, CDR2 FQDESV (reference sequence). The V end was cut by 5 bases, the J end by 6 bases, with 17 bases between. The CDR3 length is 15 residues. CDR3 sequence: CASSRQGYSSNEQFF. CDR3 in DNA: TGTGCCAGCAGCAGACAAGGATACAGTTCCAATGAGCAGTTCTTC.

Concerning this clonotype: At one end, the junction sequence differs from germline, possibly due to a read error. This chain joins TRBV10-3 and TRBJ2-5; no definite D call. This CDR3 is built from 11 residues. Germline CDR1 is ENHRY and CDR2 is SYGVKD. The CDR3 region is CAISEIGTQYF. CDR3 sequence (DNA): TGTGCCATAAGTGAGATAGGTACCCAGTACTTC.

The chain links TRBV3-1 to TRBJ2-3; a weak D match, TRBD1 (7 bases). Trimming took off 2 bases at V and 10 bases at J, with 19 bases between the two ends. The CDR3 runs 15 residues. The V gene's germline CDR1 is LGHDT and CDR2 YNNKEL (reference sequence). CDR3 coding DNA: TGTGCCAGCAGCCAAAGCGGAGGGGGCGGGAATTCGCAGTATTTT. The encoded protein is CASSQSGGGGNSQYF.

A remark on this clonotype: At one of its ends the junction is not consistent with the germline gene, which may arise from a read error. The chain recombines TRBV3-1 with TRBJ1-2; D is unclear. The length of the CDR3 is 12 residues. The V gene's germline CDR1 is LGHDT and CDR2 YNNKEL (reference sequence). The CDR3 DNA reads TGTGCCAGCAGTCAAGGGCTTTATGGCTACACCTTC. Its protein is CASSQGLYGYTF.

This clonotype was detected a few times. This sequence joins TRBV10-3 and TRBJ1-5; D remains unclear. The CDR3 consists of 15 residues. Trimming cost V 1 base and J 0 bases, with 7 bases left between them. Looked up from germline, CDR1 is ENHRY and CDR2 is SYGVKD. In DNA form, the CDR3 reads TGTGCCATCAGTGAGTTATGGAATAGCAATCAGCCCCAGCATTTT. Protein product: CAISELWNSNQPQHF.

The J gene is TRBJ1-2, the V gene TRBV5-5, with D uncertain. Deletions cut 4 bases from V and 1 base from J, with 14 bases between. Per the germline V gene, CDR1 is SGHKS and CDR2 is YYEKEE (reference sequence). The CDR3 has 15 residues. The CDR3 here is CASSPDGEINYGYTF. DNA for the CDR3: TGTGCCAGCAGCCCCGATGGGGAGATTAACTATGGCTACACCTTC.

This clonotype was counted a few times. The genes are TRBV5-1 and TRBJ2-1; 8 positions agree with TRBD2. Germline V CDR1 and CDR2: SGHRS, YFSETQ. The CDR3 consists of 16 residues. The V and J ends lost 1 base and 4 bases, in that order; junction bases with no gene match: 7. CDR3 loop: CASSLSTSGLYNEQFF. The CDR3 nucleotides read TGCGCCAGCAGCTTGTCCACTAGCGGATTATACAATGAGCAGTTCTTC.

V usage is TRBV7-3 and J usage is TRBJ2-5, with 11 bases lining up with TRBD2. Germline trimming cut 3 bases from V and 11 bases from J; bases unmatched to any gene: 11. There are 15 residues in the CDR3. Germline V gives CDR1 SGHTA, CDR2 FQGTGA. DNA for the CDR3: TGTGCCAGCAGCTTTTCGCCTAGCGGGAGGAATGAGCAGTACTTC. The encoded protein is CASSFSPSGRNEQYF.

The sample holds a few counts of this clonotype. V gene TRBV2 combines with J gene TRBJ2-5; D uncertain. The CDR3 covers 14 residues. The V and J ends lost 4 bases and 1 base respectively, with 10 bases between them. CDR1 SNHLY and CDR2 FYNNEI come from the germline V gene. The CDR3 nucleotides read TGTGCCAGCAGTGGATCCGAGACCCAAGAGACCCAGTACTTC. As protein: CASSGSETQETQYF. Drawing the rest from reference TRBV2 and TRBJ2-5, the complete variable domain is EPEVTQTPSHQVTQMGQEVILRCVPISNHLYFYWYRQILGQKVEFLVSFYNNEISEKSEIFDDQFSVERPDGSNFTLKIRSTKLEDSAMYFCASSGSETQETQYFGPGTRLLVL.

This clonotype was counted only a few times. The CDR3 is CASSLSPWSYRGSYNEQFF. In nucleotides, the CDR3 is TGTGCCAGCAGTTTAAGCCCTTGGTCTTACAGGGGATCCTACAATGAGCAGTTCTTC. This rearrangement joins TRBV28 to TRBJ2-1, with 7 bases that match TRBD1. V gave up 2 bases and J gave up 1 base; unmatched junction bases: 14. Germline CDR1 is MDHEN and CDR2 is SYDVKM. This CDR3 region has 19 residues.

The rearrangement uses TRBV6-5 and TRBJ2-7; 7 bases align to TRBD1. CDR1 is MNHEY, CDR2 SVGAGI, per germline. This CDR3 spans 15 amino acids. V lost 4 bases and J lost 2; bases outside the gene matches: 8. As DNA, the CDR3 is TGTGCCAGCAGTTCTCCGGGACAGACAGCCTACGAGCAGTACTTC. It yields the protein CASSSPGQTAYEQYF.

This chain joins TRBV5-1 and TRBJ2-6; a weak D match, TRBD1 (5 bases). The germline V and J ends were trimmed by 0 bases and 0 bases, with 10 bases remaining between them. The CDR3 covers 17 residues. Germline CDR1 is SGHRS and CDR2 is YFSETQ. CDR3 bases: TGCGCCAGCAGCTTGGCCACAGGAACCTCTGGGGCCAACGTCCTGACTTTC. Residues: CASSLATGTSGANVLTF. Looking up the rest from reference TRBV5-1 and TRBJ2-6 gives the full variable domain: KAGVTQTPRYLIKTRGQQVTLSCSPISGHRSVSWYQQTPGQGLQFLFEYFSETQRNKGNFPGRFSGRQFSNSRSEMNVSTLELGDSALYLCASSLATGTSGANVLTFGAGSRLTVL.

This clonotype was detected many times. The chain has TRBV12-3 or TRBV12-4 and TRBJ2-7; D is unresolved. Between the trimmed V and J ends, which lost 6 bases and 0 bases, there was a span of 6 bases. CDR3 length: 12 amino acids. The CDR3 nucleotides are TGTGCCAGCAGAGGAAGCTCCTACGAGCAGTACTTC. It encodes CASRGSSYEQYF.

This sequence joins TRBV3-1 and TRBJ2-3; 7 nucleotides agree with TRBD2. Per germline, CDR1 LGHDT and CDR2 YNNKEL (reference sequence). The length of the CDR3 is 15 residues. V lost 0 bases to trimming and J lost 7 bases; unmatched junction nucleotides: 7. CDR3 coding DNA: TGTGCCAGCAGCCAAGATCGGGCTAGCGGCTATACGCAGTATTTT. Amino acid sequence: CASSQDRASGYTQYF.